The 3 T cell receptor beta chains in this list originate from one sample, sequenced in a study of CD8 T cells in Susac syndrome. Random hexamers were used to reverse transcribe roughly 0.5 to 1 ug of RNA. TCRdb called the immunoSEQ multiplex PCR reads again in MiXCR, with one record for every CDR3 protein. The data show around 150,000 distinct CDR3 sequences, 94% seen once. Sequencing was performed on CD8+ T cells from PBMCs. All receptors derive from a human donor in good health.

The DNA for the CDR3 is TGCAGTGCTAGTTCCGGCTACACCTTC. This codes for CSASSGYTF. The chain joins TRBV20-1 to TRBJ1-2; D not resolved. V gave up 3 bases and J gave up 8 bases, with 4 bases separating them. The CDR3 loop spans 9 amino acids. Germline V gene data show CDR1 as DFQATT and CDR2 as SNEGSKA (reference sequence).

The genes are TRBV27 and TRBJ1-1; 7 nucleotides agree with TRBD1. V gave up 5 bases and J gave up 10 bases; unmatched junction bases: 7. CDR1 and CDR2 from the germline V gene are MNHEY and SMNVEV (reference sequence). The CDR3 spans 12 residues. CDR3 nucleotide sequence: TGTGCCAGCAGTCCTTCGACAGGGATAGCTTTCTTT. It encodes CASSPSTGIAFF.

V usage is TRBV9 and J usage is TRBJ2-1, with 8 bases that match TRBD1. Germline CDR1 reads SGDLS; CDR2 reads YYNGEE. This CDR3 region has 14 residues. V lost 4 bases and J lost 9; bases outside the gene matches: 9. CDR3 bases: TGTGCCAGCAGCCCCCGACAGGGGATCGGTGAGCAGTTCTTC. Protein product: CASSPRQGIGEQFF.